This TCR beta chain is drawn from a study of metastatic and nonmetastatic thyroid tumors. All patients reached thyroid surgery having received no treatment beforehand. This clone was seen repeatedly, ten times or more. TCRdb called clones again from the PCR reads with MiXCR. The sample lists 22,000 or so clones; about 20% were seen once. The sequence derives from a female donor with papillary thyroid cancer or a benign thyroid nodule (not recorded which). Some clones in this sample may be carry-over from other donors' samples. The sample taken for sequencing was blood.

This CDR3 is CAWSVGQMNTEAFF. CDR3 bases: TGTGCCTGGAGTGTAGGCCAGATGAACACTGAAGCTTTCTTT. The chain combines TRBV30 with TRBJ1-1, with unresolved D. Germline CDR1 reads GTSNPN; CDR2 reads SVGIG (reference sequence). The length of the CDR3 is 14 residues. V was clipped by 0 bases and J by 0 bases, with 8 bases between them.